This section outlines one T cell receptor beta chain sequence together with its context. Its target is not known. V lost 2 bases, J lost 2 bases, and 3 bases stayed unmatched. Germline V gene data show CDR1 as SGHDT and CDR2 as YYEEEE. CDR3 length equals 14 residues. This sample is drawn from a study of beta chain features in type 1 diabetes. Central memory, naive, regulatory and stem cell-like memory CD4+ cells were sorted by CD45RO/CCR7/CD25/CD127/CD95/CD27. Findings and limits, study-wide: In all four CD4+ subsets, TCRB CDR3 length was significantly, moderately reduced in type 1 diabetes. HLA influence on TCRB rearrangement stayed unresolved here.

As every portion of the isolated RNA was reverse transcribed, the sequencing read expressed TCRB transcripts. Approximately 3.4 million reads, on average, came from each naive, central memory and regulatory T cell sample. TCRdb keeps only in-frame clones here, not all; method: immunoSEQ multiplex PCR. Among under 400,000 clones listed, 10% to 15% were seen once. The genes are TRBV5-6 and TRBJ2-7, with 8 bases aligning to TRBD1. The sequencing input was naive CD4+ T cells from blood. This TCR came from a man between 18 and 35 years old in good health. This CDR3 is CASSFGQGPYEQYF. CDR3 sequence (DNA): TGTGCCAGCAGCTTCGGACAGGGTCCCTACGAGCAGTACTTC.